One sample yielded the 10 T cell receptor beta chains listed below, sequenced in a study of blood T cell repertoires in COVID-19. Using immunoSEQ multiplex PCR, the repertoire was profiled, and TCRdb retains in-frame clones only, with some absent. This sample carries 150,000 to 200,000 clones, around 83% of them seen once, and the ten largest clones take 6.2%. Sequences were obtained from PBMCs or T cells enriched from blood (not recorded which). The receptors were gathered from a man aged 35 to 55 who had recovered from COVID-19.

This chain connects TRBV18 to TRBJ2-3, with 11 nucleotides matching TRBD1. Germline CDR1 reads KGHSH; CDR2 reads LQKENI. V was pared by 2 bases and J by 9 bases, with 16 bases of the junction left unmatched. This CDR3 spans 18 amino acids. CDR3 DNA sequence: TGTGCCAGCTCACCAGGCCTTAGGGGACAGGGGGGTCTCGAAACGCAGTATTTT. Translation: CASSPGLRGQGGLETQYF. The full variable domain, with the rest looked up from reference TRBV18 and TRBJ2-3, is NAGVMQNPRHLVRRRGQEARLRCSPMKGHSHVYWYRQLPEEGLKFMVYLQKENIIDESGMPKERFSAEFPKEGPSILRIQQVVRGDSAAYFCASSPGLRGQGGLETQYFGPGTRLTVL.

The chain uses TRBV27 and TRBJ2-1, with TRBD1 matching 7 bases. The CDR3 loop spans 14 amino acids. Germline V lookup: CDR1 MNHEY, CDR2 SMNVEV (reference sequence). V lost 1 base to trimming and J lost 6 bases; unmatched junction nucleotides: 3. The CDR3 protein is CASSLWAGGNEQFF. The CDR3 DNA is TGTGCCAGCAGTTTATGGGCAGGGGGCAATGAGCAGTTCTTC.

V is TRBV5-1 and J is TRBJ2-1; TRBD2 agrees at 9 bases. Germline loops: CDR1 SGHRS, CDR2 YFSETQ. Losses at the gene ends were 5 bases for V and 5 bases for J; bases not matched to a gene: 2. CDR3 size: 13 residues. In DNA, the CDR3 is TGCGCCAGCAGGACTAGCGGACACAATGAGCAGTTCTTC. It is translated as CASRTSGHNEQFF.

V is TRBV28 and J is TRBJ2-4; a possible D gene is TRBD1 (5 bases). Germline CDR1 MDHEN, CDR2 SYDVKM. CDR3 length equals 15 residues. Trimming shortened V by 4 bases and J by 1 base, and 11 bases separated the two germline ends. This CDR3 is CASSSPGLAKNIQYF. The CDR3 coding sequence is TGTGCCAGCAGTTCCCCAGGGCTGGCCAAAAACATTCAGTACTTC.

This sequence joins TRBV7-3 and TRBJ1-1; TRBD1 is a possible D gene (5 bases). V lost 5 bases and J 8 bases, leaving 12 bases between the germline ends. CDR1 SGHTA and CDR2 FQGTGA come from the germline V gene. This CDR3 is built from 12 residues. For the CDR3, the DNA is TGTGCCAGCAGCCCCTCAGGACAAGAAGCTTTCTTT. It codes for CASSPSGQEAFF. Full variable domain (missing parts from reference TRBV7-3 and TRBJ1-1): GAGVSQTPSNKVTEKGKYVELRCDPISGHTALYWYRQSLGQGPEFLIYFQGTGAADDSGLPNDRFFAVRPEGSVSTLKIQRTERGDSAVYLCASSPSGQEAFFGQGTRLTVV.

V usage is TRBV27 and J usage is TRBJ2-7, with D perhaps TRBD1 (5 bases). The V gene's germline CDR1 is MNHEY and CDR2 SMNVEV (reference sequence). Deletions cut 3 bases from V and 3 bases from J, with 12 bases between. The CDR3 sequence is 14 residues long. The CDR3 reads CASSFAPGNYEQYF. CDR3 sequence (DNA): TGTGCCAGCAGTTTCGCCCCAGGGAACTACGAGCAGTACTTC.

V and J are TRBV11-3 and TRBJ2-3, with 10 bases fitting TRBD2. The CDR3 consists of 16 residues. Germline CDR1 is SGHNT and CDR2 is YENEEA. V trimming: 5 bases; J trimming: 0 bases; junction bases outside the gene matches: 5. CDR3 protein: CASSPGLAMSTDTQYF. The CDR3, as DNA: TGTGCCAGCAGCCCGGGACTAGCGATGAGCACAGATACGCAGTATTTT.

This chain uses TRBV2 with TRBJ2-2; D not resolved. The CDR3 is 14 amino acids. Germline-derived CDR1 and CDR2 are SNHLY and FYNNEI. V was pared by 3 bases and J by 8 bases, with 13 bases between. The CDR3 sequence is CASSESPPPGELFF. The DNA for the CDR3 is TGTGCCAGCAGTGAGAGTCCTCCTCCGGGGGAGCTGTTTTTT.

This chain connects TRBV7-9 to TRBJ1-2; D call uncertain. Per the germline V gene, CDR1 is SEHNR and CDR2 is FQNEAQ (reference sequence). The V end lost 4 bases, the J end lost 4 bases, and 16 bases lay between the germline ends. The CDR3 sequence is 15 residues long. CDR3: CASSWRGTTVYGYTF. The DNA of the CDR3 is TGTGCCAGCAGCTGGCGGGGTACGACCGTCTATGGCTACACCTTC. The full variable domain, with the rest looked up from reference TRBV7-9 and TRBJ1-2, is DTGVSQNPRHKITKRGQNVTFRCDPISEHNRLYWYRQTLGQGPEFLTYFQNEAQLEKSRLLSDRFSAERPKGSFSTLEIQRTEQGDSAMYLCASSWRGTTVYGYTFGSGTRLTVV.

The genes are TRBV9 and TRBJ2-7, with 7 bases identical to TRBD2. Germline V gene sequence: CDR1 SGDLS, CDR2 YYNGEE. The junction had 6 bases not matched to a gene; V was cut back by 0 bases and J by 3 bases. The CDR3 runs 15 residues. The DNA for the CDR3 is TGTGCCAGCAGCGTAGGATGGGCGGGAGTCTACGAGCAGTACTTC. It is translated as CASSVGWAGVYEQYF.